A selection of T cell receptor beta chains follows, all from one sample in a study of T cells in localized non-small cell lung cancer. Measured with immunoSEQ multiplex PCR; TCRdb has only the in-frame clones, and not every one. The sample yields some 29,000 clones, roughly 90% seen once. The sequencing here drew on peripheral blood, taken before any cancer treatment. The receptors shown here come from a male donor at least 60 years old with stage I lung adenocarcinoma. Both conserved end residues are trimmed from each CDR3. The D gene is left open where the match is weak.

V,D,J,CDR3
TRBV7-9,TRBD1,TRBJ2-3,ASRTTGGADTQY
TRBV29-1,.,TRBJ1-5,SVREGGSNQPQH
TRBV28,TRBD1,TRBJ2-7,ASSGDRVRNEQY
TRBV5-6,.,TRBJ1-1,ASSRLSWVTEAF
TRBV29-1,.,TRBJ2-5,SARSGETQY
TRBV19,.,TRBJ1-3,ASSPIDSSGNTIY
TRBV4-3,.,TRBJ2-3,ASSLAWTSTDTQY
TRBV4-3,TRBD1,TRBJ1-3,ASSQDRGGAGNTIY
TRBV14,.,TRBJ2-1,ASSPLSGAYNEQF
TRBV5-6,.,TRBJ1-2,ASSLRGWRGP
TRBV7-2,TRBD2,TRBJ2-1,ASSLLAGGSSYNEQF
TRBV30,TRBD1,TRBJ1-1,AWSPGQGLDTEAF
TRBV18,.,TRBJ2-7,ASSRLDEQY
TRBV28,.,TRBJ2-6,ASSLSQVKGVLT
TRBV6-5,.,TRBJ1-2,ASSYSNPRVGYGYT
TRBV19,TRBD1,TRBJ2-7,ASSSGGTGFLSGEQY
TRBV6-5,.,TRBJ1-5,ASSLGGADQPQH
TRBV2,TRBD1,TRBJ1-4,ASRGTGRNEKLF
TRBV6-6,.,TRBJ1-4,ASSSSQGDNEKLF
TRBV14,TRBD1,TRBJ1-4,ASSRGRDRGTQLF
TRBV27,.,TRBJ1-6,ASSLRHRNSPLH
TRBV29-1,.,TRBJ2-7,SVGQNSYEQY
TRBV9,.,TRBJ1-1,ASSVGGGRTTEAF
TRBV5-1,.,TRBJ2-2,ASTPGTANTGELF
TRBV6-1,.,TRBJ1-6,ASNRLTDSPLH
TRBV5-1,TRBD1,TRBJ1-1,ASSSQGVNTEAF
TRBV10-1,.,TRBJ2-6,ASSLHRVRANVLT
TRBV19,TRBD2,TRBJ2-5,ASSGGFGAGIQETQY
TRBV19,TRBD1,TRBJ1-5,ASTPGTGLDQPQH
TRBV6-5,.,TRBJ2-7,ASSYKDPYEQY
TRBV5-1,.,TRBJ1-1,ASSQQADRSTEAF
TRBV5-5,.,TRBJ1-5,ASSLGTSGQPQH
TRBV18,TRBD1,TRBJ2-3,ASSSNPPGTGVSTDTQY
TRBV19,.,TRBJ1-3,ASKEEFLGNTIY
TRBV5-6,.,TRBJ2-3,ASSLAATQY
TRBV4-3,TRBD1,TRBJ1-2,ASSQDSTGAAFYGYT
TRBV10-1,.,TRBJ2-3,ASSRPCTDTQY
TRBV2,.,TRBJ1-5,ASSSGSSNQPQH
TRBV6-5,TRBD1,TRBJ2-7,ASSYRDRARSEQY
TRBV7-3,TRBD2,TRBJ2-3,ASSFTSGDTDTQY
TRBV7-2,TRBD2,TRBJ2-7,ASSLVASGTDEQY
TRBV28,.,TRBJ1-2,ASSFSRGGGYT
TRBV10-3,TRBD2,TRBJ2-2,AISVGGATGELF